The entry below gives a single TCR beta chain sequence along with its context. This clone was observed a few times. No antigen is known for it. Base quality data are lacking; no much larger clone is found one base away. This sample stems from a study of cytomegalovirus exposure and HLA in healthy donors (dated 2017 in TCRdb). Study-wide context: An earlier analysis of some 620 of the donors reported approximately 300 Gb of sequence data and 117 million unique TCR beta sequences obtained from around 170 million T cells. On average, about 200,000 unique TCR beta nucleotide sequences were sequenced per donor among more than 350 genotyped donors of the cohort, with roughly 20% of those sequences being non-productive. A later analysis re-analyzed previously published TCR beta repertoires from several hundred donors and added high-resolution HLA genotyping to study TCR occurrence patterns. Donor age, sex, ethnicity and CMV serostatus were collected together with the repertoire data. Every repertoire in the discovery cohort had been generated on one and the same sequencing platform. Typing coverage differed by locus: A, B, C, DRB1 and DQB1 were typed in roughly 629-630 donors, DQA1 in about 500, DPA1 in 600 to 610, and DPB1 in 400 to 480. In the later analysis, no new phenotypic data were used to find candidate immune exposures; instead, reliance was placed on TCR beta sequences and their occurrence across donors. Four to six DR-DQ haplotypes were handled as single units for association and clustering, since linkage in the cohort was strong. To predict cytomegalovirus infection status, the study combined high-throughput TCR immunosequencing, statistical association of individual TCRs with disease status, and machine learning. The study profiled the T cell repertoires of under 700 subjects by immunosequencing and related them to cytomegalovirus serostatus. A separate validation cohort of over 95 different subjects was used in addition to the approximately 670-subject first cohort. The study was designed to test whether signatures of past pathogen exposure could be identified by cataloging public T cell receptors. Roughly 300 gigabases of sequencing data and approximately 91 million unique TCR sequences made up an early release that covered roughly 670 HLA-typed donors. Of the approximately 370 genotyped donors, 80% to 90% were placed in the genetic ancestry cluster associated with self-reported Caucasian donors. HLA typing covered class I and class II loci at four-digit resolution. An earlier analysis of nearly 600 of the donors applied high-throughput TCR beta sequencing to assess whether each TCR beta V gene segment acted as functional or pseudogenic. A later genetic analysis took genome-wide SNP genotypes for about 55% of the 666 donors and used that subset as a discovery cohort.

To prepare the library, the immunoSEQ multiplex PCR assay was applied. The multiplex PCR relied on a mix of 60 forward primers for TCR Vbeta segments and 13 reverse primers for TCR Jbeta segments. The CDR3 region of rearranged TCR beta genes was amplified from genomic DNA by a multiplex PCR assay. The amplified TCR beta libraries were sequenced on the Illumina HiSeq System as 87-base-pair reads. In the source study's methods: In a later analysis, about 80 million unique TCR beta chains were counted across the 650 to 700 repertoires, and roughly 11 million of these chains were shared by at least two donors. To remove PCR and sequencing errors, raw reads were error-corrected and collapsed into unique sequences using a nearest-neighbor algorithm that merged closely related sequences. To assign V, D and J gene segments, CDR3 sequences were aligned to IMGT reference sequences. Each retained sequence needed at least a six-nucleotide match to both a V gene segment and a J gene segment. Rearrangements were classified as productive when the CDR3 lacked stop codons and remained in frame with V and J, and all other rearrangements were classified as non-productive. CDR3 was defined according to IMGT convention as the region running from the second conserved V-encoded cysteine to the conserved J-encoded phenylalanine. The earlier analysis of 550 to 650 of the donors excluded any sequence lacking an unambiguous match to a single V gene segment. In an earlier analysis of 450 to 750 of the donors, a V segment was called functional when productive rearrangements were above 56.7%, and segregating when the standard deviation between donors exceeded 5%. A statistical classification framework was developed to diagnose cytomegalovirus status using the catalog of TCR beta chain sequences. V and J gene assignment, in a later analysis, came from comparing TCR nucleotide sequences with IMGT/GENE-DB human TR gene sequences. In a later analysis, CDR3 sequences and most-parsimonious VDJ recombination scenarios were assigned using the TCRdist pipeline. In a later analysis, each TCR beta chain was defined by its CDR3 amino acid sequence together with its V-gene family, and reads lacking a unique V-gene family were excluded. As a way to deal with suspected cross-contamination and a sequencing artifact, a later analysis dropped roughly 620 nucleotide sequences that were highly shared and had low generation probability. In a later analysis, a clonal expansion index was calculated for each public chain from normalized within-repertoire ranks of inferred template counts. Generation probabilities in a later analysis came from a VDJ recombination model fitted to out-of-frame rearrangements, and those results were checked against IGoR. In a later analysis, TCR-TCR, TCR-HLA and TCR-CMV co-occurrence was scored with hypergeometric tests, and a repertoire-size bias correction was applied to TCR pairs. A later analysis estimated false discovery rates by permuting HLA or CMV assignments 20 times. In a later analysis, co-occurring TCRs were grouped using DBSCAN, and TCRdist sequence similarity was added for clustering within HLA-allele-positive subsets. Co-occurrence clustering excluded repertoires with fewer than 30,000 or more than 120,000 public chains, plus five with anomalous nucleotide sharing. The source is immuneACCESS, and TCRdb retained only in-frame sequences with V and J called. Part of the clones is not carried over; for the studies checked, unresolved V genes explain less than half of this, and the remainder is unexplained. The V and J calls and clone size come from that table; D and trimming were worked out from the DNA. The sample profile shows 140,000 or so clones; roughly three quarters of them were found once. Less than 5% of the sample comes from the top ten.

The cohort comprised approximately 700 healthy bone marrow donors. All cohort members were sampled while nominally healthy, although unrecorded immune exposures were likely present. The donor tested CMV seronegative, placing the donor among the 350 or so seronegative members of the cohort. Each donor provided a peripheral blood sample, and peripheral blood mononuclear cells were used for TCR beta sequencing. The Qiagen DNeasy Blood Extraction Kit was used to extract genomic DNA from the blood cell samples. The CDR3 measures 15 amino acids from cysteine to phenylalanine. CDR3 DNA is the only sequence kept; it has 45 bases, read in frame from the first base. V sheds 3 bases and J sheds 8 bases, leaving 16 bases between their ends. For CDR1 and CDR2, the germline V gene lists MDHEN and SYDVKM. The full study reports these points: In the study, around 160 TCR beta chains were listed as associated with cytomegalovirus. Specific HLA alleles were associated with 15,000 to 20,000 TCR beta sequences at a false discovery rate of 0.05 in a later analysis. CMV serostatus was the only immune exposure information available for the cohort. A further reported finding was that TCR beta sequences accurately predicted the HLA-A and HLA-B alleles for most subjects in the first cohort. When HLA alleles, especially DR and DQ, strongly co-occurred, attributing TCR associations to individual alleles was difficult. A few of the identified cytomegalovirus-associated TCR beta chains were confirmed in vitro to be specific for cytomegalovirus antigens. Because counts were too low, roughly 17 rarely observed V segments, including chromosome 9 orphons, were left out of the earlier analysis of about 620 of the donors. Because some donors lacked HLA typing at each locus, the association tests relied only on the typed subset. An earlier analysis of approximately 570 of the donors showed that most TCR beta V segments appeared in productive rearrangements either about 87% or about 30% of the time, which broadly matched IMGT annotations. Linkage disequilibrium might explain the correlated functional status among segregating V segments, but an unknown experimental factor could not be excluded. This cohort had only TCR beta chains sequenced, and the lack of alpha or paired-chain data limited which features could be detected. In a later analysis, HLA-associated TCR beta chains were found to be more clonally expanded and to have lower generation probabilities than equally common non-associated chains. According to the authors, the approach could potentially be generalized to other disease states and immunological phenotypes. Some IMGT-functional V segments, including TRBV6-2 and TRBV6-3, could not be distinguished by the 87-base-pair reads and were therefore excluded. In a later genetic analysis, fewer N-insertions in productive TCRs were reported among donors in an Asian-associated ancestry cluster than the roughly 700-donor mean. In a later analysis, most CMV-associated TCR beta chains were found to appear HLA-restricted, with HLA associations seemingly driven largely by CMV exposure. According to a later analysis, TCR association rates differed among HLA loci, with DRB1 alleles showing the most associated TCRs and HLA-C alleles showing the fewest. Roughly uniform sequencing depth across donors was assumed in presence/absence analyses, although this assumption may not hold. According to a later analysis, parvovirus B19, influenza, CMV and Epstein-Barr virus appeared linked to several top co-occurrence clusters. The classifier was reported to diagnose cytomegalovirus status with high specificity and sensitivity in both the original cohort and the validation cohort. While some public TCRs were present in many individuals, most TCR sequences turned up only very rarely across donors. V-gene and J-gene trimming of TCR beta chains was associated with a missense DCLRE1C variant in a later genetic analysis, and the association was replicated in an independent cohort. The sequencing pipeline was judged likely to have produced a cluster of highly shared sequence variants as a technical artifact.

The rearranged chain carries TRBV28 and TRBJ1-4; TRBD1 could be the D gene, as 5 bases match. The specimen was PBMCs. The TCR originated in a man aged 60-69 years in good health and CMV-seronegative. In nucleotide form, the sequence is TGTGCCAGCAGTTTTGGGAGGCAGGGAGAAGAAAAACTGTTTTTT. This codes for CASSFGRQGEEKLFF.